Below are 7 T cell receptor beta chains sequenced from a single sample in a study of chemoradiotherapy in HPV16-positive cancers. TCRdb's table, derived via immunoSEQ multiplex PCR, lists solely in-frame clones and lacks some. Here the sample spans roughly 10,000 clones, around 70% being singletons. This sample was taken from a patient who underwent chemoradiotherapy. The receptors originated from a human donor with HPV-associated anogenital cancer.

The rearrangement uses TRBV6-6 and TRBJ1-5; D perhaps matches TRBD1 (5 bases). This CDR3 spans 15 amino acids. V shed 2 bases and J shed 6 bases, with 14 bases lying between them. The germline CDR1 and CDR2 sequences are MNHNY and SVGAGI (reference sequence). DNA of the CDR3: TGTGCCAGCAGTTACGGCGGGACGTACAGTCAGCCCCAGCATTTT. Protein product: CASSYGGTYSQPQHF.

CDR3 sequence: CASSHLAGGTDTQYF. In nucleotides, the CDR3 is TGTGCCAGCAGCCACCTAGCGGGAGGCACAGATACGCAGTATTTT. V gene TRBV14 combines with J gene TRBJ2-3; 10 nucleotides line up with TRBD2. J gave up 1 base and V 3 bases, and 1 base lay outside the gene matches. CDR3 length: 15 residues. The V gene's germline CDR1 is SGHDN and CDR2 FVKESK. Drawing the rest from reference TRBV14 and TRBJ2-3, the complete variable domain is EAGVTQFPSHSVIEKGQTVTLRCDPISGHDNLYWYRRVMGKEIKFLLHFVKESKQDESGMPNNRFLAERTGGTYSTLKVQPAELEDSGVYFCASSHLAGGTDTQYFGPGTRLTVL.

This clone was seen once. The chain has TRBV5-1 and TRBJ1-2; maybe TRBD1 (5 bases). The V gene lost 4 bases and the J gene lost 4 bases, with 20 bases spanning the gap. Looked up from germline, CDR1 is SGHRS and CDR2 is YFSETQ. The CDR3 consists of 16 residues. CDR3 nucleotide sequence: TGCGCCAGCAGCGAGGGACGGCGTTTATTTTCCTATGGCTACACCTTC. Residues: CASSEGRRLFSYGYTF.

The genes are TRBV7-6 and TRBJ1-2, with 9 bases matching TRBD1. The CDR3 is 17 amino acids. V shed 2 bases and J 2 bases; nucleotides not matched to a gene: 9. CDR1 SGHVS and CDR2 FNYEAQ come from the germline V gene. The CDR3 protein is CASSLRDRVYPNYGYTF. The CDR3 DNA reads TGTGCCAGCAGCTTAAGGGACAGGGTTTACCCGAACTATGGCTACACCTTC.

This clone was counted between two and nine times. The chain joins TRBV7-9 to TRBJ2-1; 7 nucleotides align to TRBD2. The CDR3 spans 14 residues. Germline V gives CDR1 SEHNR, CDR2 FQNEAQ (reference sequence). V lost 5 bases to trimming and J lost 9 bases; unmatched junction nucleotides: 10. The CDR3 DNA is TGTGCCAGCAGCCCCTTAGGGGAGGGCGGTGAGCAGTTCTTC. Residues: CASSPLGEGGEQFF.

The chain recombines TRBV27 with TRBJ2-2; 14 bases fit TRBD2. Germline assignment: CDR1 MNHEY and CDR2 SMNVEV (reference sequence). The CDR3 is made up of 17 amino acids. Losses at the gene ends were 5 bases for V and 6 bases for J; bases not matched to a gene: 8. For the CDR3, the DNA is TGTGCCAGCAGTGACCCGACTAGCGGGAGGGTTTCCGGGGAGCTGTTTTTT. Its protein product is CASSDPTSGRVSGELFF.

This chain joins TRBV18 and TRBJ2-5; D possibly matches TRBD1 or TRBD2 (6 bases each). Per germline, CDR1 KGHSH and CDR2 LQKENI. This CDR3 is 14 amino acids long. V was trimmed by 3 bases and J by 3 bases, leaving 11 bases between them. The CDR3 region is CASSPGGHKETQYF. CDR3 in DNA: TGTGCCAGCTCACCGGGGGGACACAAAGAGACCCAGTACTTC.